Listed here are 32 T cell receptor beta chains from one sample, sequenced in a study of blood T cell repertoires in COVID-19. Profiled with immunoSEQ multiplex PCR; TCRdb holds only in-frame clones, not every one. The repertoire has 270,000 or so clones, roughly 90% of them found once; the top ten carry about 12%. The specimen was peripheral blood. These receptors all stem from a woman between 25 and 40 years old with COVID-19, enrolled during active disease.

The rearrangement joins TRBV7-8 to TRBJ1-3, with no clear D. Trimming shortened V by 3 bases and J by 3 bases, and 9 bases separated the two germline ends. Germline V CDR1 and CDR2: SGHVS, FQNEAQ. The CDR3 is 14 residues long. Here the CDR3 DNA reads TGTGCCAGCAGCTTTCCGGGAAATGGAAACACCATATATTTT. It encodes CASSFPGNGNTIYF.

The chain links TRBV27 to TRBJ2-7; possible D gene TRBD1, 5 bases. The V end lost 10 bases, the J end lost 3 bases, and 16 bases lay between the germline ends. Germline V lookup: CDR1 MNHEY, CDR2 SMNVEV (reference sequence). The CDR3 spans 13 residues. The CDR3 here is CATRVTTDYEQYF. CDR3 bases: TGTGCCACCAGAGTGACGACAGACTACGAGCAGTACTTC.

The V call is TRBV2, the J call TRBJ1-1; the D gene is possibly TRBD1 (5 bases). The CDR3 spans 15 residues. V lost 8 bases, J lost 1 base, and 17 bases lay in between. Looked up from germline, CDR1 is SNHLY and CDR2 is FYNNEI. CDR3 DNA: TGTGCCAGCGGGTGGGGGGGTTCGGAGAACACTGAAGCTTTCTTT. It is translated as CASGWGGSENTEAFF. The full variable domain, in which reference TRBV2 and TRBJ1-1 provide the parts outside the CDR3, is EPEVTQTPSHQVTQMGQEVILRCVPISNHLYFYWYRQILGQKVEFLVSFYNNEISEKSEIFDDQFSVERPDGSNFTLKIRSTKLEDSAMYFCASGWGGSENTEAFFGQGTRLTVV.

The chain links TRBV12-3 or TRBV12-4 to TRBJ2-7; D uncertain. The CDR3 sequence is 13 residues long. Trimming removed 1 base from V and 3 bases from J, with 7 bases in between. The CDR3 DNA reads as TGTGCCAGCAGTTTAGGGGCAAGCTACGAGCAGTACTTC. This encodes CASSLGASYEQYF.

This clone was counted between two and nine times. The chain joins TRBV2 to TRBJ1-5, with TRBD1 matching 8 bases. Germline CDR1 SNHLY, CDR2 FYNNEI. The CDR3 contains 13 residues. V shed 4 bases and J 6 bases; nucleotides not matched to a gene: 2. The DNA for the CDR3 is TGTGCCAGCAGTGGTGGACAGGGTCAGCCCCAGCATTTT. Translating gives CASSGGQGQPQHF.

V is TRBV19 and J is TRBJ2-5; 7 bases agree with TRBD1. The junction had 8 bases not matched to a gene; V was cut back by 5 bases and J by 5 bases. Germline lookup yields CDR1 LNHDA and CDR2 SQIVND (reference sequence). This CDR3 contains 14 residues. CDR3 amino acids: CASSPQGLGETQYF. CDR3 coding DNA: TGTGCCAGTAGTCCACAGGGGCTTGGGGAGACCCAGTACTTC.

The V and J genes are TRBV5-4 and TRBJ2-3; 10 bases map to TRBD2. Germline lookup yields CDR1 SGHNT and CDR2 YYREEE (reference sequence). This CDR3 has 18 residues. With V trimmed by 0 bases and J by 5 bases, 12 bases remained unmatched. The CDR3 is CASSLGSGGGRWEDTQYF. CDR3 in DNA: TGTGCCAGCAGCTTGGGAAGCGGGGGGGGGCGATGGGAAGATACGCAGTATTTT.

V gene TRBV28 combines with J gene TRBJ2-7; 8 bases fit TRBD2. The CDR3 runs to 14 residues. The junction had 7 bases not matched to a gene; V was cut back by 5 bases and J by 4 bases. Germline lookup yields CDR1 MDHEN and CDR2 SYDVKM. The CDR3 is CASSPGGLAYEQYF. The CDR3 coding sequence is TGTGCCAGCAGTCCAGGAGGACTAGCTTACGAGCAGTACTTC.

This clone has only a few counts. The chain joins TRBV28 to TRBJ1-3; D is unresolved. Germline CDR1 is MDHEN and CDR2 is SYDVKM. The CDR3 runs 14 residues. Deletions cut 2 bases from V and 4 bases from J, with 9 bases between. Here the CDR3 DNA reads TGTGCCAGCAGTTTACCCTCCCTGGGAAACACCATATATTTT. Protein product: CASSLPSLGNTIYF.

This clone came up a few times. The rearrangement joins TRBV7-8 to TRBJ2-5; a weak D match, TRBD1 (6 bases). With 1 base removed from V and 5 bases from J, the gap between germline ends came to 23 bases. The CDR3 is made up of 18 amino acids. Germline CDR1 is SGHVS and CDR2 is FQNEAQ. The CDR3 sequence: CASSLGFGGRNPPETQYF. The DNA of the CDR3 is TGTGCCAGCAGCTTAGGGTTTGGGGGCAGGAACCCTCCGGAGACCCAGTACTTC.

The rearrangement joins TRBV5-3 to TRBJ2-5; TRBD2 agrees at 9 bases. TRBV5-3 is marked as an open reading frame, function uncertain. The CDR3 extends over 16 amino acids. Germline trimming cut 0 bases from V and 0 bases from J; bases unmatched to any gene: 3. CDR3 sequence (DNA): TGTGCCAGAAGCTTGGGACTAGCGGACGACCAAGAGACCCAGTACTTC. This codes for CARSLGLADDQETQYF.

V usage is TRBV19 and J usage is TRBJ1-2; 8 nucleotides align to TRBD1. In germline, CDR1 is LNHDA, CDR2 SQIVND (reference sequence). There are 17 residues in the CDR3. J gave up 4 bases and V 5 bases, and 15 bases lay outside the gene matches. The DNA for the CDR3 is TGTGCCAGTAGTCCTAGGCCAGGGGGCGTTTCGGGCTATGGCTACACCTTC. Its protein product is CASSPRPGGVSGYGYTF.

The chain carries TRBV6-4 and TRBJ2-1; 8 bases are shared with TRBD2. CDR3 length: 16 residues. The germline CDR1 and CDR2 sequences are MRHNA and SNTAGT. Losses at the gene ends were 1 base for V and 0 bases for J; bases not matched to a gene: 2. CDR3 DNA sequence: TGTGCCAGCAGTGACTGGGGGACTAGCTCCTACAATGAGCAGTTCTTC. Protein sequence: CASSDWGTSSYNEQFF.

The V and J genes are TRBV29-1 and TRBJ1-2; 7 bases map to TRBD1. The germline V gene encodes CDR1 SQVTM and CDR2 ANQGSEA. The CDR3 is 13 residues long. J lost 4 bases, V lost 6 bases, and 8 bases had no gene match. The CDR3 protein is CSVHRGLLYGYTF. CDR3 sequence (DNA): TGCAGCGTACACAGGGGACTTCTCTATGGCTACACCTTC.

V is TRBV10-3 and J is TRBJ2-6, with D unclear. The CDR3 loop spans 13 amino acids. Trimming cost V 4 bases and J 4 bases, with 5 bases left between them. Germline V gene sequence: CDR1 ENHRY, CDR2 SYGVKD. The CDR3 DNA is TGTGCCATCAGTGCCGCGGGGGCCAACGTCCTGACTTTC. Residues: CAISAAGANVLTF.

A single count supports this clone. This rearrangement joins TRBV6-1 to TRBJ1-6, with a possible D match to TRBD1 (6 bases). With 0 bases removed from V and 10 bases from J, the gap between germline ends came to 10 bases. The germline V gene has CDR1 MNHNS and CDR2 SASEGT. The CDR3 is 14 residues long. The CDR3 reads CASSEATGYSPLHF. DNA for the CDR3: TGTGCCAGCAGTGAAGCGACAGGATACTCACCCCTCCACTTT.

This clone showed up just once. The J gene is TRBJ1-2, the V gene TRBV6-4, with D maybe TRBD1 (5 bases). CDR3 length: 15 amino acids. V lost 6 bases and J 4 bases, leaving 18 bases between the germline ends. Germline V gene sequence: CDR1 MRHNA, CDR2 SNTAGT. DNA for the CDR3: TGTGCCAGCAGCGCCAGGGCAGGCAGTATCTATGGCTACACCTTC. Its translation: CASSARAGSIYGYTF.

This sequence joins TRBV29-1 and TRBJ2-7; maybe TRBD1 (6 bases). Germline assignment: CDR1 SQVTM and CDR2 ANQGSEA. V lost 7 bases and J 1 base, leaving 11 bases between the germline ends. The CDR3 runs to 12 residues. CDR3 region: CSARGESYEQYF. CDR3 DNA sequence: TGCAGCGCCAGGGGAGAGTCCTACGAGCAGTACTTC.

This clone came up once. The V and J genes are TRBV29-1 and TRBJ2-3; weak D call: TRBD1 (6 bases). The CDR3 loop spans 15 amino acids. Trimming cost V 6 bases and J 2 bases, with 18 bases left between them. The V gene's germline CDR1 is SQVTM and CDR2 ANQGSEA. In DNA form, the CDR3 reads TGCAGCGTGGGACACCTTGATTCTTCCACAGATACGCAGTATTTT. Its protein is CSVGHLDSSTDTQYF.

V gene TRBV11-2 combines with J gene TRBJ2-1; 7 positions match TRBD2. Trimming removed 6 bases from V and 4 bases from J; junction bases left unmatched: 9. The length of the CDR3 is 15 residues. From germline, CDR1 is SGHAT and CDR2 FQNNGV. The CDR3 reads CASSRTGGVYNEQFF. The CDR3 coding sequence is TGTGCCAGCAGTCGGACGGGGGGAGTGTACAATGAGCAGTTCTTC.

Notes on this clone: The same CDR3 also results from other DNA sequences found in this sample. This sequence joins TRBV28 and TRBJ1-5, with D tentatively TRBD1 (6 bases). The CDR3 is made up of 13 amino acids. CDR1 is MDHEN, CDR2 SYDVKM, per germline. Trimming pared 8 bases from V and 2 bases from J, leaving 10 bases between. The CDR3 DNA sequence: TGTGCCAGCTCATCAGGGGGCAATCAGCCCCAGCATTTT. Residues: CASSSGGNQPQHF.

In DNA, the CDR3 is TGTGCCAGCAGACGGGAAACCCGGGGATCACCCCTCCACTTT. This gives the protein CASRRETRGSPLHF. The rearrangement links TRBV28 to TRBJ1-6; no definite D call. This CDR3 is built from 14 residues. Germline V gives CDR1 MDHEN, CDR2 SYDVKM. V lost 6 bases and J lost 10, with 16 bases in between.

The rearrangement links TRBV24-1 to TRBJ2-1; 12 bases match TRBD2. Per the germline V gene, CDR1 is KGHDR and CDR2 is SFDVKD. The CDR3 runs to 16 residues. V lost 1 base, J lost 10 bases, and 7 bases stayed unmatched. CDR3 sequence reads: CATSDFASGGAVEQFF. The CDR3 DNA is TGTGCCACCAGTGATTTTGCTAGCGGGGGGGCCGTGGAGCAGTTCTTC.

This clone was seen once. CDR3: CASSSARRGEGQETQYF. The CDR3 DNA reads as TGTGCCAGTAGTTCAGCCCGCAGGGGAGAGGGTCAAGAGACCCAGTACTTC. V and J are TRBV19 and TRBJ2-5, with D tentatively TRBD1 (6 bases). CDR1 and CDR2 from the germline V gene are LNHDA and SQIVND (reference sequence). Between the trimmed V and J ends, which lost 5 bases and 2 bases, there was a span of 21 bases. This CDR3 has 17 amino acids.

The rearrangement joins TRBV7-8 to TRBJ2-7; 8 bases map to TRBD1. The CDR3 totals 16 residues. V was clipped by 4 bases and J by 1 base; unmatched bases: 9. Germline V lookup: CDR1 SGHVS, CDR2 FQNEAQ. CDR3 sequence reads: CASSSPGQASSYEQYF. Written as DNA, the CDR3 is TGTGCCAGCAGCTCACCGGGACAGGCGAGTTCCTACGAGCAGTACTTC.

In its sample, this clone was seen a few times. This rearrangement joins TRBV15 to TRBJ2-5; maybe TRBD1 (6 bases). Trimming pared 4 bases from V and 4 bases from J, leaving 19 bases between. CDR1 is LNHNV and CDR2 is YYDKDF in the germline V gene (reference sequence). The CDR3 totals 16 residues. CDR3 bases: TGTGCCACCAGCACACGGGACACCAGGCTGGGAGAGACCCAGTACTTC. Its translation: CATSTRDTRLGETQYF.

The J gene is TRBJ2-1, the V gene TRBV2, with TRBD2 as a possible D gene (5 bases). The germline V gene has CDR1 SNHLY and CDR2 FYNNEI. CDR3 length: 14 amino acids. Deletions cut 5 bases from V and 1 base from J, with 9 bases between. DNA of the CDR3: TGTGCCAGCAGTTCCCGGGATTCCTACAATGAGCAGTTCTTC. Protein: CASSSRDSYNEQFF.

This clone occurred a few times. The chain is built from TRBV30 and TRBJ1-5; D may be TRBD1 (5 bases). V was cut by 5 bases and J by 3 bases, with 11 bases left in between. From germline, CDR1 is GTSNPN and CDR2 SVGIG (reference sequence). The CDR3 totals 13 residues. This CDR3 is CAWDQGFNQPQHF. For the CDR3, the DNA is TGTGCCTGGGACCAGGGATTCAATCAGCCCCAGCATTTT.

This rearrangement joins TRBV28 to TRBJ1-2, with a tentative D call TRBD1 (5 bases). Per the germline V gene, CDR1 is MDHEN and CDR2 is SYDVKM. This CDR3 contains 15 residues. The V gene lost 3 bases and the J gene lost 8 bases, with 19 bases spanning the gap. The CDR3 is CASSLVLEGLDGYTF. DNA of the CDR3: TGTGCCAGCAGTTTGGTTTTGGAGGGGTTGGACGGCTACACCTTC.

CDR3 protein: CASSLGTGYTGELFF. In DNA form, the CDR3 reads TGTGCCAGCAGCTTAGGGACAGGTTACACCGGGGAGCTGTTTTTT. This chain connects TRBV11-2 to TRBJ2-2, with 7 bases that match TRBD1. Unmatched junction bases numbered 2, after V lost 1 base and J lost 3 bases. This CDR3 is 15 amino acids long. The germline CDR1 and CDR2 sequences are SGHAT and FQNNGV.

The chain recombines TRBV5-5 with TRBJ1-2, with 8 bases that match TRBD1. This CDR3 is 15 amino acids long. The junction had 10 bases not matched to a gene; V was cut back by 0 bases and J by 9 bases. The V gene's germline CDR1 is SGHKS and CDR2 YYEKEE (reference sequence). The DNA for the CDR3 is TGTGCCAGCAGCTTGGGGGCCAGGGGGCGGGAGCGCTACACCTTC. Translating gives CASSLGARGRERYTF. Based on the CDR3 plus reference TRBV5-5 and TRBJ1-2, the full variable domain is DAGVTQSPTHLIKTRGQQVTLRCSPISGHKSVSWYQQVLGQGPQFIFQYYEKEERGRGNFPDRFSARQFPNYSSELNVNALLLGDSALYLCASSLGARGRERYTFGSGTRLTVV.

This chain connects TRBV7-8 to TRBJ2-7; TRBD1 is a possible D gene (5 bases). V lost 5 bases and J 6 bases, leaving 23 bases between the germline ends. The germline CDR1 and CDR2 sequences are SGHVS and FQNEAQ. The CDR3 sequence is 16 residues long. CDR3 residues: CASSPGWGRVEREQYF. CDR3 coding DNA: TGTGCCAGCAGCCCAGGGTGGGGCAGGGTGGAACGCGAGCAGTACTTC.